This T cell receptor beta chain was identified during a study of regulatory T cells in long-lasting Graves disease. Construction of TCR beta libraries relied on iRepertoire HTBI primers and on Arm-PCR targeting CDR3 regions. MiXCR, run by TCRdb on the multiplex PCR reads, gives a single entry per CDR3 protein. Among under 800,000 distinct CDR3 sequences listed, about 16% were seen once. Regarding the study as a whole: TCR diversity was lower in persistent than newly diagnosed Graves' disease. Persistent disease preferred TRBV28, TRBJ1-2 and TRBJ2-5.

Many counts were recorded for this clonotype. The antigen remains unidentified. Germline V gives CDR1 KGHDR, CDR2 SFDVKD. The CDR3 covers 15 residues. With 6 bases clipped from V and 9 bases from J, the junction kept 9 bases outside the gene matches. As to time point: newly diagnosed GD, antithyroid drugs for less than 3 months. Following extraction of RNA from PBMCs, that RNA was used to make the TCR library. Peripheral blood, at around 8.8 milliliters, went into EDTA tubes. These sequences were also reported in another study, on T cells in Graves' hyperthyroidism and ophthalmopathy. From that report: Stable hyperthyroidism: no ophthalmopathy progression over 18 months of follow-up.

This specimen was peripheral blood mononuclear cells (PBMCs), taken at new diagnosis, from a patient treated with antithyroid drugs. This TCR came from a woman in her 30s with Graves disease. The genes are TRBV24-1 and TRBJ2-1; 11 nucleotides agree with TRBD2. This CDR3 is CATSPGTSGRIEQFF. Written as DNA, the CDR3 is TGTGCCACCAGTCCCGGGACTAGCGGTAGAATTGAGCAGTTCTTC.